This entry lists 20 T cell receptor beta chains sequenced from one sample in a study of T cells in women clearing cervical HPV infection. TCRdb's table, derived via immunoSEQ multiplex PCR, lists solely in-frame clones and lacks some. The repertoire table contains 36,000 or so clones. Sequencing was carried out using blood buffy coat. The source is a woman aged 18-70 years with a cervical HPV16 infection that either progressed to CIN3+ or cleared (not recorded which).

The CDR3 protein is CASSLTQSSYEQYF. The sequenced part of the CDR3 DNA is TGTGCCAGCAGTTTAACCCAGAGCTCCTACGAG. The chain couples TRBV12-3 or TRBV12-4 to TRBJ2-7; D is unclear. The sequence runs out 3 residues before the end of the CDR3; the remainder is reconstructed from the germline J gene. This CDR3 contains 14 residues. Trimming pared 2 bases from V and 0 bases from J, leaving 8 bases between.

As to this clone: The CDR3 extends 3 residues past the end of the read, so its final part is completed from the germline J gene. J is TRBJ1-4 and V is TRBV14; tentative D call: TRBD1 (6 bases). V dropped 5 bases and J dropped 3 bases, with 16 bases sitting between them. Germline V gives CDR1 SGHDN, CDR2 FVKESK. The CDR3 totals 16 residues. The CDR3 sequence is CASSSLMGASNEKLFF. The DNA read from the CDR3 is TGTGCCAGCAGCTCTTTGATGGGGGCCTCTAATGAAAAA. Supplemented by reference TRBV14 and TRBJ1-4, the full variable domain reads EAGVTQFPSHSVIEKGQTVTLRCDPISGHDNLYWYRRVMGKEIKFLLHFVKESKQDESGMPNNRFLAERTGGTYSTLKVQPAELEDSGVYFCASSSLMGASNEKLFFGSGTQLSVL.

A note on this clone: Read sequence stops 3 residues before the CDR3 end, and the germline J gene provides the missing end. The chain couples TRBV18 to TRBJ1-2; D is possibly TRBD1 (6 bases). The CDR3 loop spans 15 amino acids. V was pared by 4 bases and J by 2 bases, with 14 bases between. Per the germline V gene, CDR1 is KGHSH and CDR2 is LQKENI. The DNA read from the CDR3 is TGTGCCAGCTCACGGGAACAGGGCCCCAACTATGGC. Encoded protein: CASSREQGPNYG. Given in full, the CDR3 is CASSREQGPNYGYTF.

Comments on this clone: The read terminates 3 residues ahead of where the CDR3 ends, so the germline J gene completes it. The gene calls are TRBV20-1 and TRBJ2-3; 10 bases align to TRBD2. After removal of 4 bases from V and 0 bases from J, the junction contained 13 bases not matched to a gene. The CDR3 covers 18 residues. Germline lookup yields CDR1 DFQATT and CDR2 SNEGSKA (reference sequence). CDR3 bases read: TGCAGTGCTACCGACGCCGGCCGGACTAGCGGAAGCACAGATACG. It encodes CSATDAGRTSGSTDT. The entire CDR3 protein is CSATDAGRTSGSTDTQYF.

On this clone itself: Read sequence stops 3 residues before the CDR3 end, and the germline J gene provides the missing end. The chain employs TRBV20-1 and TRBJ1-6, with D hard to call. This CDR3 contains 15 residues. The germline gives CDR1 DFQATT, CDR2 SNEGSKA (reference sequence). V lost 0 bases and J 7 bases, leaving 13 bases between the germline ends. CDR3 bases read: TGCAGTGCTAGAGATCGTTTACAGAACAATTCACCC. Its protein product is CSARDRLQNNSP. The full-length CDR3 reads as CSARDRLQNNSPLHF.

A remark on this clone: The read ends 3 residues shy of where the CDR3 ends; the end is completed using the germline J gene. The rearrangement uses TRBV5-1 and TRBJ2-3; 7 bases map to TRBD1. The germline CDR1 and CDR2 sequences are SGHRS and YFSETQ. There are 14 residues in the CDR3. CDR3 bases read: TGCGCCAGCAGCGAGGGACAGAACAATCAGCCG. Its translation is CASSEGQNNQP. The CDR3 reads in full as CASSEGQNNQPQYF.

In regard to this clone: The CDR3 end lies 3 residues beyond the end of the read and is filled in from the germline J gene. This chain uses TRBV20-1 with TRBJ2-5; unclear D gene. The CDR3 is 13 residues long. Germline CDR1 reads DFQATT; CDR2 reads SNEGSKA (reference sequence). V dropped 3 bases and J dropped 5 bases, with 13 bases sitting between them. The CDR3 protein is CSASPTRRETQYF. CDR3 DNA (partial): TGCAGTGCTAGTCCCACCCGGCGGGAGACC.

CDR3 bases read: TGTGCCAGCAGTGACTCGGCGGCGGCGATAGATACG. It codes for CASSDSAAAIDT. The full CDR3 protein reads CASSDSAAAIDTQYF. The gene calls are TRBV6-4 and TRBJ2-3; D gene ambiguous. The CDR3 end lies 3 residues beyond the end of the read and is filled in from the germline J gene. V was shortened by 0 bases and J by 5 bases, with 12 bases between the two germline ends. Per germline, CDR1 MRHNA and CDR2 SNTAGT. This CDR3 comprises 15 residues.

Details on this clone: Mismatch with germline at one junction end may stem from a read error. The read stops 3 residues short of the end of the CDR3; the missing end is completed from the germline J gene. Different DNA sequences within this sample yield the same CDR3. The chain couples TRBV30 to TRBJ1-3; 10 bases line up with TRBD1. CDR3 size: 15 residues. Per the germline V gene, CDR1 is GTSNPN and CDR2 is SVGIG (reference sequence). The CDR3: CAWTADRGTRNTIYF. The CDR3 DNA, read in part, is TGTGCCTGGACCGCGGACAGGGGGACCCGAAACACA.

To note about this clone: The DNA ends 3 residues before the CDR3 does, and the rest of the CDR3 is filled in from the germline J gene. The chain uses TRBV20-1 and TRBJ2-5; D not certain. Germline CDR1 is DFQATT and CDR2 is SNEGSKA (reference sequence). The CDR3 has 13 residues. V lost 0 bases and J 2 bases, leaving 7 bases between the germline ends. CDR3 bases read: TGCAGTGCTAGAGATCCAGTACAAGAGACC. Its translation is CSARDPVQET. The entire CDR3 protein reads CSARDPVQETQYF.

Concerning this clone: The read is 3 residues too short to cover the CDR3 end, so that end is filled in from the germline J gene. The chain links TRBV29-1 to TRBJ1-3; D not certain. Trimming removed 7 bases from V and 0 bases from J, with 10 bases in between. The CDR3 has 13 residues. The germline V gene has CDR1 SQVTM and CDR2 ANQGSEA. The CDR3 protein is CSGRRSSGNTIYF. Incomplete CDR3 DNA: TGCAGCGGCCGGCGGAGCTCTGGAAACACC.

About this clone: Read data end 3 residues before the CDR3 end; the end is taken from the germline J gene. The chain is built from TRBV18 and TRBJ1-2, with D unclear. CDR3 length equals 14 residues. The germline V gene has CDR1 KGHSH and CDR2 LQKENI. The CDR3 DNA, read in part, is TGTGCCAGCTCACCATCCGGGTTTGCAGATACC. Translated: CASSPSGFADT. From start to end, the CDR3 is CASSPSGFADTYTF. Full variable domain (missing parts from reference TRBV18 and TRBJ1-2): NAGVMQNPRHLVRRRGQEARLRCSPMKGHSHVYWYRQLPEEGLKFMVYLQKENIIDESGMPKERFSAEFPKEGPSILRIQQVVRGDSAAYFCASSPSGFADTYTFGSGTRLTVV.

As concerns this clone: The missing CDR3 end, 3 residues past where the read stops, is filled in from the germline J gene. The chain has TRBV6-2 or TRBV6-3 and TRBJ2-7; 7 nucleotides line up with TRBD1. CDR3 length: 14 amino acids. Trimming removed 6 bases from V and 1 base from J; junction bases left unmatched: 6. The germline V gene encodes CDR1 MNHEY and CDR2 SVGEGT. CDR3 DNA, as far as it was read: TGTGCCAGCAGAGAGACAGGGCAATCCTACGAG. Amino acids: CASRETGQSYE. The full CDR3 protein is CASRETGQSYEQYF.

Concerning this clone: The read stops 3 residues short of the end of the CDR3; the missing end is completed from the germline J gene. The chain links TRBV12-3 or TRBV12-4 to TRBJ1-5, with D possibly TRBD1 on 6 matching bases. Trimming cost V 6 bases and J 4 bases, with 10 bases left between them. The CDR3 runs 13 residues. Incomplete CDR3 DNA: TGTGCCAGCAGAGCGGACAGTAATCAGCCC. Amino acid sequence: CASRADSNQP. The CDR3, in full, reads CASRADSNQPQHF.

Concerning this clone itself: Read data end 3 residues before the CDR3 end; the end is taken from the germline J gene. J is TRBJ1-1 and V is TRBV10-1; a weak D match, TRBD1 (6 bases). CDR3 length equals 14 residues. Germline assignment: CDR1 WNHNN and CDR2 SYGVQD (reference sequence). V dropped 4 bases and J dropped 3 bases, with 12 bases sitting between them. The CDR3 spells CASSVRGKDTEAFF. The DNA read from the CDR3 is TGCGCCAGCAGTGTAAGGGGGAAGGACACTGAA.

A note on this clone: Coverage ceases 3 residues before the CDR3 finishes, and the germline J gene fills in the end. The chain employs TRBV5-6 and TRBJ1-4, with 8 nucleotides matching TRBD1. The CDR3 covers 14 residues. J lost 7 bases, V lost 1 base, and 3 bases had no gene match. The germline V gene has CDR1 SGHDT and CDR2 YYEEEE. The CDR3 DNA, read in part, is TGTGCCAGCAGCTTGTTACAGGGGGGTGAAAAA. This translates into CASSLLQGGEK. The full CDR3 sequence reads CASSLLQGGEKLFF.

Details on this clone: With the read ending 3 residues before the CDR3 end, the germline J gene is used to fill in that end. The J gene is TRBJ2-2, the V gene TRBV6-8; no clear D gene. The V end was cut by 0 bases, the J end by 3 bases, with 8 bases between. CDR3 length: 15 residues. Germline V lookup: CDR1 MNHGY, CDR2 SAAAGT. CDR3 bases read: TGTGCCAGCAGTTACTCGTTTCAGTACACCGGGGAG. Its translation is CASSYSFQYTGE. The full CDR3 protein reads CASSYSFQYTGELFF.

Comment on this clone: Coverage ceases 3 residues before the CDR3 finishes, and the germline J gene fills in the end. V is TRBV12-5 and J is TRBJ2-4, with D perhaps matching TRBD1 (5 bases). V was shortened by 1 base and J by 6 bases, with 13 bases between the two germline ends. Germline CDR1 reads LGHNT; CDR2 reads FRNRAP. The CDR3 totals 15 residues. The DNA read from the CDR3 is TGTGCTAGTGGTTTGGCTACCCCCCAGGGAAACATT. Its translation is CASGLATPQGNI. The complete CDR3 sequence is CASGLATPQGNIQYF.

Worth noting for this clone: The DNA ends 3 residues before the CDR3 does, and the rest of the CDR3 is filled in from the germline J gene. The genes are TRBV19 and TRBJ1-1; possibly TRBD1 for D (5 bases). Per the germline V gene, CDR1 is LNHDA and CDR2 is SQIVND (reference sequence). The CDR3 consists of 14 residues. CDR3 bases read: TGTGCCAGTAGTACCCCGCCAGGGAGGAATGGA. It codes for CASSTPPGRNG. The full CDR3 protein reads CASSTPPGRNGAFF. Full variable domain (rest looked up from reference TRBV19 and TRBJ1-1): DGGITQSPKYLFRKEGQNVTLSCEQNLNHDAMYWYRQDPGQGLRLIYYSQIVNDFQKGDIAEGYSVSREKKESFPLTVTSAQKNPTAFYLCASSTPPGRNGAFFGQGTRLTVV.

As concerns this clone: The CDR3 end lies 3 residues beyond the end of the read and is filled in from the germline J gene. The J gene is TRBJ1-5, the V gene TRBV12-3 or TRBV12-4; TRBD1 matches 7 bases. The J segment lost 1 base and the V segment lost 7 bases, leaving 10 bases of the junction unmatched. The CDR3 runs 16 residues. The part of the CDR3 DNA that was read is TGTGCCAGCACGCCTTCAGGGGGAAGGAGCAATCAGCCC. This codes for CASTPSGGRSNQP. The whole CDR3 is CASTPSGGRSNQPQHF.